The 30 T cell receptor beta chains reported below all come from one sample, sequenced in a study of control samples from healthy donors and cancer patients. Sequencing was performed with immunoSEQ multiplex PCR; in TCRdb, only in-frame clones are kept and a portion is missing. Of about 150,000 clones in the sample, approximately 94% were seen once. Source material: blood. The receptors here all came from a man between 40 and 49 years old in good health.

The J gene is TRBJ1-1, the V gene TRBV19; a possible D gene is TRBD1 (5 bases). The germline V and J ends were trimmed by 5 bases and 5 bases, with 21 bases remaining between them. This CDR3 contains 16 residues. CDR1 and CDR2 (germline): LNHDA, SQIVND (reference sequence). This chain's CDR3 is CASSWGTYGGQTEAFF. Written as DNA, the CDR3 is TGTGCCAGTAGTTGGGGGACCTACGGGGGTCAGACTGAAGCTTTCTTT.

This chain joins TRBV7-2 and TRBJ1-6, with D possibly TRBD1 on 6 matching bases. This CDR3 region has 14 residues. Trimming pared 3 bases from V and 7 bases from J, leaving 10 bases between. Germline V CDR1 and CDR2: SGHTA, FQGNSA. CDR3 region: CASSFGQRNSPLHF. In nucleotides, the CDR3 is TGTGCCAGCAGCTTTGGACAGAGAAATTCACCCCTCCACTTT. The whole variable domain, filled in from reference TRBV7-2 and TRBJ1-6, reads GAGVSQSPSNKVTEKGKDVELRCDPISGHTALYWYRQSLGQGLEFLIYFQGNSAPDKSGLPSDRFSAERTGGSVSTLTIQRTQQEDSAVYLCASSFGQRNSPLHFGNGTRLTVT.

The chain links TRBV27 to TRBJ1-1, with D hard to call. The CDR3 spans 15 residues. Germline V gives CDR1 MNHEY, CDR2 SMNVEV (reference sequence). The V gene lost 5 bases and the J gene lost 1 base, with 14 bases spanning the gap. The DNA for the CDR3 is TGTGCCAGCAGTCCGGGGTCCCTGCCGAACACTGAAGCTTTCTTT. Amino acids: CASSPGSLPNTEAFF.

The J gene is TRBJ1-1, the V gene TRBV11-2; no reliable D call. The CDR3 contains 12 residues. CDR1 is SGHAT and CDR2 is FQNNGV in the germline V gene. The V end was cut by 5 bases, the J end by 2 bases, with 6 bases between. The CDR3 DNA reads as TGTGCCAGCAGCCCATACAACACTGAAGCTTTCTTT. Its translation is CASSPYNTEAFF.

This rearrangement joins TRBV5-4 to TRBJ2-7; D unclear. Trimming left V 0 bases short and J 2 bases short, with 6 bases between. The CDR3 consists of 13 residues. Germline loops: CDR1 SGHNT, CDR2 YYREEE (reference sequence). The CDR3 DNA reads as TGTGCCAGCAGCTTGGACGGTACCTACGAGCAGTACTTC. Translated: CASSLDGTYEQYF.

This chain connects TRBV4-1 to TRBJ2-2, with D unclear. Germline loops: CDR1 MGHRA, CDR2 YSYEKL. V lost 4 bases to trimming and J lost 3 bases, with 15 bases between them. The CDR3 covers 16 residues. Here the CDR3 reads CASSPRGIRDTGELFF. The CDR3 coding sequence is TGCGCCAGCAGCCCACGCGGCATTCGGGACACCGGGGAGCTGTTTTTT.

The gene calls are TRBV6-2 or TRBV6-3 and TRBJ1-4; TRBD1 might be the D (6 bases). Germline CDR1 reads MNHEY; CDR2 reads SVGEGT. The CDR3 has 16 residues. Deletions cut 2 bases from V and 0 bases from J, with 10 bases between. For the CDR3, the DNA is TGTGCCAGCAGTTACGGGGGGGCCCCAACTAATGAAAAACTGTTTTTT. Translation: CASSYGGAPTNEKLFF.

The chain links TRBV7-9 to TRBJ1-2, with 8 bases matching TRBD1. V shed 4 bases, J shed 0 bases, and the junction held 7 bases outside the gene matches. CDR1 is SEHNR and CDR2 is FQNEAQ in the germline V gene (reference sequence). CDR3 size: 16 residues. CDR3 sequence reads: CASSSTRTGTNYGYTF. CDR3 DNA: TGTGCCAGCAGCTCAACCCGGACAGGGACTAACTATGGCTACACCTTC.

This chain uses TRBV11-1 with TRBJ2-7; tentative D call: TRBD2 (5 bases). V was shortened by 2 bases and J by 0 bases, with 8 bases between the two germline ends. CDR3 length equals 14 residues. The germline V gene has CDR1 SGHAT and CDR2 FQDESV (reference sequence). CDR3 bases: TGTGCCAGCAGCTTACCGGGATCCTCCTACGAGCAGTACTTC. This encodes CASSLPGSSYEQYF.

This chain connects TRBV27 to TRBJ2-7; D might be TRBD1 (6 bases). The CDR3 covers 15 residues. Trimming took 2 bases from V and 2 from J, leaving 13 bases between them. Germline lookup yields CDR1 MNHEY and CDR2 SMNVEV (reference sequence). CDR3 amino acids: CASSLLPGDAYEQYF. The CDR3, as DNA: TGTGCCAGCAGTTTACTCCCAGGGGATGCCTACGAGCAGTACTTC.

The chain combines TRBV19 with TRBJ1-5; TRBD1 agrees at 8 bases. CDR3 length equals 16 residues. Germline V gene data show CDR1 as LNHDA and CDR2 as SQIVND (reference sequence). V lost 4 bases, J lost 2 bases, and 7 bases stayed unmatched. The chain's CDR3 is CASSTGGEIGNQPQHF. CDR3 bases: TGTGCCAGTAGTACAGGGGGCGAAATCGGCAATCAGCCCCAGCATTTT.

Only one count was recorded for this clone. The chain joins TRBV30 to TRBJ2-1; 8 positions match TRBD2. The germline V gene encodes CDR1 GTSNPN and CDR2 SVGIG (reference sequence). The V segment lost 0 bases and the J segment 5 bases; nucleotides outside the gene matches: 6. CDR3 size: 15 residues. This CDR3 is CAWSVRGGMDNEQFF. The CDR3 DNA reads TGTGCCTGGAGTGTACGGGGGGGCATGGACAATGAGCAGTTCTTC.

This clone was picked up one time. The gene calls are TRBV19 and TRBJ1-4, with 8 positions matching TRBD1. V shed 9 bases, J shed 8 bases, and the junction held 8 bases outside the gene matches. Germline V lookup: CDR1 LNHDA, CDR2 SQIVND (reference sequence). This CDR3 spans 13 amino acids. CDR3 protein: CASSGTGREKLFF. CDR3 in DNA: TGTGCCAGCTCCGGGACAGGCAGAGAAAAACTGTTTTTT.

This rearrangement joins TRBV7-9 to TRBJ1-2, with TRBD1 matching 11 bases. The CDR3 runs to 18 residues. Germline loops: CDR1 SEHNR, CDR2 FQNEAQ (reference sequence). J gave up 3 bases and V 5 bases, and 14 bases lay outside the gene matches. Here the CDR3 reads CASSPLLSGTGGDYGYTF. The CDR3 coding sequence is TGTGCCAGCAGCCCGTTACTTTCCGGGACAGGGGGAGACTATGGCTACACCTTC.

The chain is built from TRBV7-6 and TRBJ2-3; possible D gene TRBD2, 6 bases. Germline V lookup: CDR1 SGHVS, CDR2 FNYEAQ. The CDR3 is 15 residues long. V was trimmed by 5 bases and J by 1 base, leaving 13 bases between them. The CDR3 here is CASSVGWGGTDTQYF. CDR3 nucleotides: TGTGCCAGCAGCGTAGGGTGGGGGGGCACAGATACGCAGTATTTT.

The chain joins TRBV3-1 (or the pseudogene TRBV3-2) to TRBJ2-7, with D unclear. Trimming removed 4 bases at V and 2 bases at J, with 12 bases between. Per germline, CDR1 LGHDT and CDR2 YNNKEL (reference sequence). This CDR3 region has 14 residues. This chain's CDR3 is CASSRTSSPYEQYF. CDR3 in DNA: TGTGCCAGCAGCCGAACTTCCTCCCCCTACGAGCAGTACTTC.

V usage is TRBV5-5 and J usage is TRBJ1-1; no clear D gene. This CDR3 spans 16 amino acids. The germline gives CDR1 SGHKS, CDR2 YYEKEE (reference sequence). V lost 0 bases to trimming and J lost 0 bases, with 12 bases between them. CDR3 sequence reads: CASSLERPTLNTEAFF. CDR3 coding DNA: TGTGCCAGCAGCTTGGAACGGCCAACTCTGAACACTGAAGCTTTCTTT.

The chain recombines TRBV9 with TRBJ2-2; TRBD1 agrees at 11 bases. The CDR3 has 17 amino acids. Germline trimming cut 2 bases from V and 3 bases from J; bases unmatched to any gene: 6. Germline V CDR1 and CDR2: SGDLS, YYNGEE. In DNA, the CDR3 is TGTGCCAGCAGCGTTCGGACAGGGGGCGCCGACACCGGGGAGCTGTTTTTT. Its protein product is CASSVRTGGADTGELFF.

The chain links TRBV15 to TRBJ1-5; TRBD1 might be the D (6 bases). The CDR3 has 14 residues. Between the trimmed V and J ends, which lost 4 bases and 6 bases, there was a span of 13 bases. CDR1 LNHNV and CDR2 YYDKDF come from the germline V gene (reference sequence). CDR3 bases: TGTGCCACCAGCACCACAGGGAGGGGTCAGCCCCAGCATTTT. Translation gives CATSTTGRGQPQHF.

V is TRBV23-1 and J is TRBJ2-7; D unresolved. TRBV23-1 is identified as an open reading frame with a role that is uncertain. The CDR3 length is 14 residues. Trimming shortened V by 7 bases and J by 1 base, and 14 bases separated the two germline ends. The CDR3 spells CASKVKHRSYEQYF. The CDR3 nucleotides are TGCGCCAGCAAGGTGAAGCACAGATCCTACGAGCAGTACTTC.

The CDR3 is CASSITRLAGITGELFF. The CDR3 DNA follows: TGTGCCAGTAGTATAACGCGACTAGCGGGCATAACCGGGGAGCTGTTTTTT. The chain recombines TRBV19 with TRBJ2-2, with TRBD2 matching over 10 bases. The ends lost 2 bases at V and 5 bases at J; junction bases unmatched: 8. The V gene's germline CDR1 is LNHDA and CDR2 SQIVND (reference sequence). This CDR3 is 17 amino acids long.

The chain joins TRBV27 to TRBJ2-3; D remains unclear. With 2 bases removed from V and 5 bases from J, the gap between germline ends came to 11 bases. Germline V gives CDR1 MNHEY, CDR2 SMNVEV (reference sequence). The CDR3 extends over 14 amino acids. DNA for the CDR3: TGTGCCAGCAGTTTACAGCAAGGGCGAGATACGCAGTATTTT. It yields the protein CASSLQQGRDTQYF.

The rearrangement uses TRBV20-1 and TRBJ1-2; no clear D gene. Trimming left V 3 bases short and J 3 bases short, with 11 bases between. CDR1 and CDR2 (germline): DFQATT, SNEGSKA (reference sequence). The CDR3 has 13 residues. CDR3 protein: CSASHSDHYGYTF. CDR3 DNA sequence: TGCAGTGCTAGTCATTCCGATCACTATGGCTACACCTTC.

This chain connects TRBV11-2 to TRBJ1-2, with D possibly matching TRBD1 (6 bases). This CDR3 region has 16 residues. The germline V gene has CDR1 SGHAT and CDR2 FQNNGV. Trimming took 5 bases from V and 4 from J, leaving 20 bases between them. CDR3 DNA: TGTGCCAGCAGCCCTGCCCCGGGGGCCACGGGCTATGGCTACACCTTC. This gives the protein CASSPAPGATGYGYTF.

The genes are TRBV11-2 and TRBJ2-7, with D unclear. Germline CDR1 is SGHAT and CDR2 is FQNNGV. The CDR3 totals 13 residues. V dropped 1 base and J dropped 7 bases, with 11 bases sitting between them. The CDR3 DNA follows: TGTGCCAGCAGCTTAGTTTCCGCACGGGAGCAGTACTTC. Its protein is CASSLVSAREQYF.

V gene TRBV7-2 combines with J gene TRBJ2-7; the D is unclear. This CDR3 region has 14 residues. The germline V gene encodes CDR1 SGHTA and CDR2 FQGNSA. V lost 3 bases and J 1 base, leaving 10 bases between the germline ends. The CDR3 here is CASSLTPQSYEQYF. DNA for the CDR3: TGTGCCAGCAGCTTGACCCCACAGTCCTACGAGCAGTACTTC. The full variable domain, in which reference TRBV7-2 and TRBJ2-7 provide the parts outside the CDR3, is GAGVSQSPSNKVTEKGKDVELRCDPISGHTALYWYRQSLGQGLEFLIYFQGNSAPDKSGLPSDRFSAERTGGSVSTLTIQRTQQEDSAVYLCASSLTPQSYEQYFGPGTRLTVT.

The CDR3 nucleotides are TGTGCCAGCAGTCCTCTGGGGGCTTGGAACACTGAAGCTTTCTTT. This translates into CASSPLGAWNTEAFF. This rearrangement joins TRBV28 to TRBJ1-1, with a possible D match to TRBD1 (6 bases). The CDR3 is made up of 15 amino acids. V was trimmed by 5 bases and J by 1 base, leaving 14 bases between them. The germline V gene encodes CDR1 MDHEN and CDR2 SYDVKM.

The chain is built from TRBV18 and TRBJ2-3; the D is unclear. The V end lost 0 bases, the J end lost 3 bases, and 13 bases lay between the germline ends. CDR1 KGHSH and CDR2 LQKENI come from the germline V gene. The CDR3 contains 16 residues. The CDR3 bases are TGTGCCAGCTCACCACCTCCAGGTGCGTGGACAGATACGCAGTATTTT. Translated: CASSPPPGAWTDTQYF.

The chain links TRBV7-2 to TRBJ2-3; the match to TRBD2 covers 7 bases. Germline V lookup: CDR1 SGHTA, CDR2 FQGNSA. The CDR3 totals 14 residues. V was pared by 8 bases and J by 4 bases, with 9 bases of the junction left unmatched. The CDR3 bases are TGTGCCAGCCGGGACTACCAGCTCCCAGATACGCAGTATTTT. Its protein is CASRDYQLPDTQYF.

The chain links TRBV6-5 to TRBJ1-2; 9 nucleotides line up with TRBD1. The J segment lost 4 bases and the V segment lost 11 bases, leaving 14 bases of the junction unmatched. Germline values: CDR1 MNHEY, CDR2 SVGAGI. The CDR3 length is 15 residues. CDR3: CAGGTGPGGLYGYTF. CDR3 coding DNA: TGTGCCGGAGGGACAGGGCCAGGGGGACTCTATGGCTACACCTTC.